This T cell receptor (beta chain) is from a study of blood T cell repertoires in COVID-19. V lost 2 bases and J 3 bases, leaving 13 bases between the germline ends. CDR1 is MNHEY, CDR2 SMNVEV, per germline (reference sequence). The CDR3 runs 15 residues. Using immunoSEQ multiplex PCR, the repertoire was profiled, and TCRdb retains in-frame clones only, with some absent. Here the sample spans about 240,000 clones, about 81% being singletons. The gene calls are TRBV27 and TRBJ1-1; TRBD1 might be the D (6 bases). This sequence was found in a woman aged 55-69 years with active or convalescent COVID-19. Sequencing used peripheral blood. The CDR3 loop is CASSLGRGAHTEAFF. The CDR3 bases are TGTGCCAGCAGTTTAGGGCGGGGGGCACACACTGAAGCTTTCTTT.